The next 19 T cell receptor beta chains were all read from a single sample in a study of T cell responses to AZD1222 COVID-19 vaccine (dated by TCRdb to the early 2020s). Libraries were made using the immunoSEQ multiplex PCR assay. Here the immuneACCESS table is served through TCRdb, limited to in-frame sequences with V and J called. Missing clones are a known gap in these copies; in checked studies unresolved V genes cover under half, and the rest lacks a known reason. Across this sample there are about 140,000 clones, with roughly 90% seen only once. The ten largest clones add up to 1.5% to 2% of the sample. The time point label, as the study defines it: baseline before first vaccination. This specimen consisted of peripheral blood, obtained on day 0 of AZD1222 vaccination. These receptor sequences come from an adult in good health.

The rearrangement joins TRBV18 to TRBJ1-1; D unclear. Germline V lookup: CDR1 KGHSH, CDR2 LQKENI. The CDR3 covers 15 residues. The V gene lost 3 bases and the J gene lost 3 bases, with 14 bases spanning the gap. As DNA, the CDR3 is TGTGCCAGCTCACCGTCTCTCGCGGCAGACACTGAAGCTTTCTTT. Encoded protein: CASSPSLAADTEAFF.

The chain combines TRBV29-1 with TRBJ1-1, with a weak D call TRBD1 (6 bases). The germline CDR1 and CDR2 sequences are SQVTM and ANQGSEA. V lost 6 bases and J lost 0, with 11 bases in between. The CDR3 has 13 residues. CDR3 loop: CSVIGQMNTEAFF. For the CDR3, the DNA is TGCAGCGTCATCGGACAGATGAACACTGAAGCTTTCTTT. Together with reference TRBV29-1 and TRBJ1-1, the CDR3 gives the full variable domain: SAVISQKPSRDICQRGTSLTIQCQVDSQVTMMFWYRQQPGQSLTLIATANQGSEATYESGFVIDKFPISRPNLTFSTLTVSNMSPEDSSIYLCSVIGQMNTEAFFGQGTRLTVV.

The CDR3 region is CSVGDWTDNEKLFF. The CDR3 DNA is TGCAGCGTTGGAGACTGGACAGACAATGAAAAACTGTTTTTT. The rearrangement uses TRBV29-1 and TRBJ1-4, with D possibly matching TRBD1 (6 bases). Per germline, CDR1 SQVTM and CDR2 ANQGSEA. Trimming took off 4 bases at V and 5 bases at J, with 14 bases between the two ends. This CDR3 has 14 residues.

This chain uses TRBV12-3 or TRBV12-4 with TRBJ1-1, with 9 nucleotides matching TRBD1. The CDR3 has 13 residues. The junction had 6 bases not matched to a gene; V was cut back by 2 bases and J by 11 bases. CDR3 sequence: CASSLITGQGAFF. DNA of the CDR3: TGTGCCAGCAGTTTAATTACGGGACAGGGTGCTTTCTTT.

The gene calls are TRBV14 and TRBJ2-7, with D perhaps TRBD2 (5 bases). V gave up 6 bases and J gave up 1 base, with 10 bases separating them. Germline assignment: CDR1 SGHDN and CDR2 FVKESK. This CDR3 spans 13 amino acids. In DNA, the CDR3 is TGTGCCAGCAGGGACTTCAAATCCTACGAGCAGTACTTC. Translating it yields CASRDFKSYEQYF.

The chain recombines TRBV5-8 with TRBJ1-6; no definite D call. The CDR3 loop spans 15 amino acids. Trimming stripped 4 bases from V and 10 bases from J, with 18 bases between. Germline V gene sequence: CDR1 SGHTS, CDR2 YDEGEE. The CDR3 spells CASSPESLTVSPLHF. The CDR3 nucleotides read TGTGCCAGCAGCCCCGAGTCCCTCACGGTGTCACCCCTCCACTTT.

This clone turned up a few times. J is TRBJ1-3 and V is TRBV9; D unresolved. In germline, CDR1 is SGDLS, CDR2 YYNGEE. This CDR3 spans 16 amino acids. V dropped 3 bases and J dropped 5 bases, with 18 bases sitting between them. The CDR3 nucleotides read TGTGCCAGCAGCGATGGAGGTGCAGGATTCCGAAACACCATATATTTT. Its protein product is CASSDGGAGFRNTIYF.

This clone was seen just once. CDR3 sequence reads: CASSLWQGPETQYF. In DNA form, the CDR3 reads TGCGCCAGCAGCTTGTGGCAGGGACCAGAGACCCAGTACTTC. The J gene is TRBJ2-5, the V gene TRBV5-1, with D possibly being TRBD1 or TRBD2 (5 bases each). CDR1 is SGHRS and CDR2 is YFSETQ in the germline V gene. The CDR3 has 14 residues. V was pared by 1 base and J by 4 bases, with 11 bases between.

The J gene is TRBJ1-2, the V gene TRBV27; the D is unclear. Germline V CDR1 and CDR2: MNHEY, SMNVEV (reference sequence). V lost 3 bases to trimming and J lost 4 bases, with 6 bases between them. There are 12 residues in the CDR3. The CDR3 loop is CASSFTGYGYTF. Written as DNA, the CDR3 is TGTGCCAGCAGTTTTACGGGCTATGGCTACACCTTC.

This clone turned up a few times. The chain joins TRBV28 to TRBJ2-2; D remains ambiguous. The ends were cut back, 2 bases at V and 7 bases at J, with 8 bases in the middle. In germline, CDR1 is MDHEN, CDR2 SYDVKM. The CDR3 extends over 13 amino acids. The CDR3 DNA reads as TGTGCCAGCAGTTTACTGGGGAACGGGGAGCTGTTTTTT. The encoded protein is CASSLLGNGELFF.

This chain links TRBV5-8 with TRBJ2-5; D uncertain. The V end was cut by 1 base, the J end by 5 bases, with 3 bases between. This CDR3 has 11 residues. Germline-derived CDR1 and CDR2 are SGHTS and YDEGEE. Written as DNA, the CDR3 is TGTGCCAGCAGCTTGACGGAGACCCAGTACTTC. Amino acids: CASSLTETQYF.

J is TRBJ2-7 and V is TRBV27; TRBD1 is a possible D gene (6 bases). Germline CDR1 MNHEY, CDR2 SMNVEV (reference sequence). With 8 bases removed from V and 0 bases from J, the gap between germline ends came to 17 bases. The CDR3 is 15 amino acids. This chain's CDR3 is CASSRTAPHSYEQYF. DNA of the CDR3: TGTGCCAGCTCCAGGACAGCCCCCCACTCCTACGAGCAGTACTTC.

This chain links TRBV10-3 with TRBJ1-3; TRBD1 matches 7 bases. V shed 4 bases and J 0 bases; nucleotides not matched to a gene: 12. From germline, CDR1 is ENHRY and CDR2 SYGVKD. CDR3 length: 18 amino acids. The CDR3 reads CAISASWDSLFSGNTIYF. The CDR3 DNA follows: TGTGCCATCAGTGCCAGTTGGGACAGTTTATTCTCTGGAAACACCATATATTTT.

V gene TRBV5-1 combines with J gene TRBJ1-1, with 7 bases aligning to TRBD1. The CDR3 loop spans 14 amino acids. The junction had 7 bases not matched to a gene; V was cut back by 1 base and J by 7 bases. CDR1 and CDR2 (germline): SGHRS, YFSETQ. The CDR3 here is CASSLRFGTDEAFF. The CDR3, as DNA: TGCGCCAGCAGCTTGAGATTCGGGACAGATGAAGCTTTCTTT.

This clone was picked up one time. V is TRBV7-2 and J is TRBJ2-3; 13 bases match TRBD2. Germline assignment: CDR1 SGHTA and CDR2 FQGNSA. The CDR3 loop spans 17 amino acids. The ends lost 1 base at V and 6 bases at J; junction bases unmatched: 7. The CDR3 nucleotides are TGTGCCAGCAGCTTAGATCCACTAGCGGGAGGGCTGGATACGCAGTATTTT. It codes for CASSLDPLAGGLDTQYF.

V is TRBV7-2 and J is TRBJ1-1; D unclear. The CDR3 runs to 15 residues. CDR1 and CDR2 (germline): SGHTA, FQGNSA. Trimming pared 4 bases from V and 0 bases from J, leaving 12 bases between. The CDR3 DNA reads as TGTGCCAGCAGCTCTGAGAGGACCATGAACACTGAAGCTTTCTTT. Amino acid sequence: CASSSERTMNTEAFF.

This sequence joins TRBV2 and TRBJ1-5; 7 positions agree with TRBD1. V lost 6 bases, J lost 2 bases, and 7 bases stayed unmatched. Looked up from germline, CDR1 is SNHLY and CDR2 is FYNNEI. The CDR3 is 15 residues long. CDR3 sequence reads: CASSGGRGGNQPQHF. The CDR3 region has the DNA TGTGCCAGCAGCGGGGGCAGGGGGGGCAATCAGCCCCAGCATTTT.

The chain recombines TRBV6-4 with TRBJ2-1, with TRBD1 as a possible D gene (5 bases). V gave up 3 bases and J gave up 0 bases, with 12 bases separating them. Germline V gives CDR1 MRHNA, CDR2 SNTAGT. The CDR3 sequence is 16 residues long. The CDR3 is CASSDSIRASYNEQFF. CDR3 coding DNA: TGTGCCAGCAGTGATTCCATCAGGGCCTCCTACAATGAGCAGTTCTTC.

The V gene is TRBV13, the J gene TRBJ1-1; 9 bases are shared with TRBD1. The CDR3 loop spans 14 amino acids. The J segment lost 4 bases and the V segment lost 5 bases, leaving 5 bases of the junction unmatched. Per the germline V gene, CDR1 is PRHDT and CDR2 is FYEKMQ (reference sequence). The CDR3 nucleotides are TGTGCCAGCAGCCCCCCGGACAGGGGCACTGAAGCTTTCTTT. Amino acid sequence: CASSPPDRGTEAFF. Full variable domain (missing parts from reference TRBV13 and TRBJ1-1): AAGVIQSPRHLIKEKRETATLKCYPIPRHDTVYWYQQGPGQDPQFLISFYEKMQSDKGSIPDRFSAQQFSDYHSELNMSSLELGDSALYFCASSPPDRGTEAFFGQGTRLTVV.